This T cell receptor beta chain was identified in a study of liver allograft versus peripheral blood T cells. Study context: Comparing T cell receptor repertoires in transplanted livers with those in recipients' peripheral blood was part of the design. General observations from the study: Repertoires of T cell receptors that resided inside liver allografts reportedly differed from those in peripheral blood.

TCRdb reprocessed the reads via MiXCR and lists one record per CDR3 protein. Found here are approximately 12,000 distinct CDR3 sequences, 20% to 25% of them singletons; the top ten hold about 1.4%. Relative to its sample, this clonotype is medium-sized. Its antigen is not identified. The CDR3 totals 17 residues. Trimming took 5 bases from V and 1 from J; bases not matched to a gene: 4. Germline-derived CDR1 and CDR2 are LNHDA and SQIVND (reference sequence). The genes are TRBV19 and TRBJ2-1; TRBD2 agrees at 14 bases. The receptor's source is a human patient who had a liver transplant. Some T cells may originate from the graft donor. CDR3 sequence (DNA): TGTGCCAGTAGTCCGGGGACTAGCGGGAGTTCCTACAATGAGCAGTTCTTC. As protein: CASSPGTSGSSYNEQFF.